Below are 22 T cell receptor beta chains sequenced from a single sample in a study of T cell repertoires in cytomegalovirus infection. MiXCR was run by TCRdb on the reads, yielding one entry per CDR3 protein. Of roughly 920,000 distinct CDR3 sequences in the sample, around 32% are singletons; the top ten hold over 13%. These receptors' targets are unknown. The sample here was cultured CD8+ T cells from PBMCs, taken from culture after CMV antigen stimulation. These receptors came from a human donor in good health (CMV status not recorded). Some clones in this sample may be carry-over from other donors' samples.

This clonotype was counted between two and nine times. This CDR3 reads CASILAGGSLSTDTQYF. CDR3 nucleotides: TGTGCCAGCATTCTAGCGGGGGGAAGCCTTAGCACAGATACGCAGTATTTT. V gene TRBV6-1 combines with J gene TRBJ2-3; 11 nucleotides match TRBD2. The CDR3 is made up of 17 amino acids. V trimming: 7 bases; J trimming: 0 bases; junction bases outside the gene matches: 9. CDR1 MNHNS and CDR2 SASEGT come from the germline V gene.

The V gene is TRBV7-9, the J gene TRBJ2-5; D is uncertain. V lost 5 bases to trimming and J lost 5 bases, with 18 bases between them. Germline V lookup: CDR1 SEHNR, CDR2 FQNEAQ (reference sequence). The CDR3 sequence is 15 residues long. The CDR3 sequence: CASSDRAPLPETQYF. The CDR3 DNA reads TGTGCCAGCAGCGACCGGGCCCCCCTGCCGGAGACCCAGTACTTC.

The rearrangement links TRBV6-6 to TRBJ2-7, with 9 nucleotides matching TRBD2. Germline CDR1 is MNHNY and CDR2 is SVGAGI (reference sequence). The CDR3 extends over 14 amino acids. The J segment lost 4 bases and the V segment lost 8 bases, leaving 9 bases of the junction unmatched. This chain's CDR3 is CASGSGGSLYEQYF. CDR3 sequence (DNA): TGTGCCAGCGGCAGCGGGGGGAGCTTATACGAGCAGTACTTC.

This clonotype has more than one count but fewer than ten. One base away lies a much larger clone, so this may be a sequencing read error. The chain is built from TRBV7-9 and TRBJ2-7; D is uncertain. Trimming took 3 bases from V and 5 from J, leaving 2 bases between them. The CDR3 has 10 residues. Germline CDR1 is SEHNR and CDR2 is FQNEAQ (reference sequence). CDR3 amino acids: CASSFNEQYF. The CDR3 nucleotides are TGTGCCAGCAGCTTCAACGAGCAGTACTTC.

This clonotype was found a few times. The J gene is TRBJ2-5, the V gene TRBV6-1, with D possibly TRBD1 on 6 matching bases. Trimming stripped 6 bases from V and 1 base from J, with 12 bases between. Germline V gives CDR1 MNHNS, CDR2 SASEGT. This CDR3 has 14 residues. The CDR3 here is CASSPLRGQETQYF. The CDR3 DNA reads as TGTGCCAGCAGCCCTCTCAGGGGCCAAGAGACCCAGTACTTC.

The chain employs TRBV6-1 and TRBJ2-6, with a possible D match to TRBD1 (5 bases). V was trimmed by 7 bases and J by 2 bases, leaving 15 bases between them. This CDR3 has 16 amino acids. Germline V lookup: CDR1 MNHNS, CDR2 SASEGT. The DNA of the CDR3 is TGTGCCAGCACGGACAATGTAATCCCTGGGGCCAACGTCCTGACTTTC. Its translation is CASTDNVIPGANVLTF.

This clonotype was seen a handful of times. The chain has TRBV18 and TRBJ2-7, with 7 bases fitting TRBD1. V shed 2 bases, J shed 5 bases, and the junction held 12 bases outside the gene matches. The CDR3 is 16 residues long. Germline values: CDR1 KGHSH, CDR2 LQKENI. CDR3 residues: CASSPEGAKRRDEQYV. The CDR3 bases are TGTGCCAGCTCACCAGAGGGGGCGAAAAGGCGGGACGAGCAGTACGTC.

This clonotype was recorded a few times. The V gene is TRBV4-1, the J gene TRBJ2-2; D is undetermined. The germline V and J ends were trimmed by 4 bases and 2 bases, with 17 bases remaining between them. The CDR3 runs 17 residues. CDR1 and CDR2 (germline): MGHRA, YSYEKL. The CDR3 bases are TGCGCCAGCAGCCGGTCCCGAAAAACGACAAACACCGGGGAGCTGTTTTTT. It yields the protein CASSRSRKTTNTGELFF.

This clonotype has just a few counts. The V call is TRBV12-3 or TRBV12-4, the J call TRBJ1-4; tentative D call: TRBD1 (5 bases). Trimming cost V 5 bases and J 7 bases, with 20 bases left between them. This CDR3 is 16 amino acids long. In DNA form, the CDR3 reads TGTGCCAGCAGTACATGGGGCATTCAGGCCGGTGAAAAACTGTTTTTT. Translation: CASSTWGIQAGEKLFF.

This clonotype was seen repeatedly, ten times or more. V is TRBV7-2 and J is TRBJ2-5; TRBD1 agrees at 7 bases. Trimming took 6 bases from V and 7 from J; bases not matched to a gene: 8. Germline lookup yields CDR1 SGHTA and CDR2 FQGNSA. The CDR3 length is 13 residues. CDR3 DNA: TGTGCCAGCAGGGAGACAGGGTACGCGACCCAGTACTTC. Protein product: CASRETGYATQYF.

This chain uses TRBV10-3 with TRBJ2-5; TRBD2 agrees at 8 bases. Germline V gives CDR1 ENHRY, CDR2 SYGVKD. The CDR3 spans 15 residues. With 2 bases clipped from V and 7 bases from J, the junction kept 9 bases outside the gene matches. CDR3 sequence (DNA): TGTGCCATCAGTGAGGAGGTAGCGGGGCCCACGACCCAGTACTTC. Amino acid sequence: CAISEEVAGPTTQYF.

The chain carries TRBV5-1 and TRBJ1-1; 9 bases are a match to TRBD1. V dropped 0 bases and J dropped 5; count of bases not matched to a gene: 8. The CDR3 covers 16 residues. Looked up from germline, CDR1 is SGHRS and CDR2 is YFSETQ. This CDR3 is CASSLVGTGLKTEAFF. CDR3 DNA: TGCGCCAGCAGCTTGGTTGGGACAGGGTTAAAGACTGAAGCTTTCTTT.

The rearrangement links TRBV11-2 to TRBJ2-3; D is possibly TRBD1 (7 bases). The germline V gene has CDR1 SGHAT and CDR2 FQNNGV. This CDR3 region has 16 residues. With 1 base removed from V and 3 bases from J, the gap between germline ends came to 14 bases. The CDR3 region is CASSLVPRGETDTQYF. The CDR3 DNA reads TGTGCCAGCAGCTTAGTCCCCAGGGGGGAAACAGATACGCAGTATTTT.

This chain joins TRBV27 and TRBJ2-5; TRBD1 might be the D (5 bases). V lost 4 bases and J lost 0, with 21 bases in between. Germline V gene lookup returns CDR1 MNHEY and CDR2 SMNVEV (reference sequence). There are 18 residues in the CDR3. The CDR3 region is CASSSPGQGIWYQETQYF. The CDR3, as DNA: TGTGCCAGCAGTTCCCCTGGTCAGGGAATCTGGTACCAAGAGACCCAGTACTTC.

This clonotype was detected ten times or more. J is TRBJ2-2 and V is TRBV7-9; possible D gene TRBD2, 5 bases. Germline V gene data show CDR1 as SEHNR and CDR2 as FQNEAQ (reference sequence). This CDR3 is 15 amino acids long. V lost 8 bases and J lost 5, with 18 bases in between. This chain's CDR3 is CASPSKPRGTGELFF. The CDR3 nucleotides are TGTGCCAGCCCGTCCAAGCCCCGAGGGACCGGGGAGCTGTTTTTT.

As DNA, the CDR3 is TGCGCCAGCAGCCAAGAAATGGGGGGGGGTTTGAAGCCCCAGCATTTT. It translates to CASSQEMGGGLKPQHF. This chain connects TRBV4-1 to TRBJ1-5; weak D call: TRBD1 (5 bases). Trimming shortened V by 0 bases and J by 8 bases, and 17 bases separated the two germline ends. The CDR3 has 16 amino acids. Germline V gives CDR1 MGHRA, CDR2 YSYEKL.

The chain links TRBV5-6 to TRBJ1-2; D gene ambiguous. Between the trimmed V and J ends, which lost 3 bases and 0 bases, there was a span of 15 bases. The CDR3 loop spans 16 amino acids. Germline CDR1 SGHDT, CDR2 YYEEEE. The CDR3 region has the DNA TGTGCCAGCAGCTCCGGATTTAGGCCATCTAACTATGGCTACACCTTC. This sequence encodes CASSSGFRPSNYGYTF.

This clonotype showed up just a few times. This sequence joins TRBV6-6 and TRBJ2-1; no definite D call. Trimming stripped 0 bases from V and 1 base from J, with 13 bases between. The germline gives CDR1 MNHNY, CDR2 SVGAGI (reference sequence). The length of the CDR3 is 17 residues. The CDR3 DNA sequence: TGTGCCAGCAGTTACTCTCCAGATGGAATGTCCTACAATGAGCAGTTCTTC. Its protein is CASSYSPDGMSYNEQFF.

The chain couples TRBV9 to TRBJ2-4; D gene ambiguous. Trimming shortened V by 4 bases and J by 8 bases, and 10 bases separated the two germline ends. The CDR3 runs to 12 residues. Germline lookup yields CDR1 SGDLS and CDR2 YYNGEE. The CDR3 is CASSPASDIQYF. The CDR3 nucleotides read TGTGCCAGCAGCCCGGCGTCTGACATTCAGTACTTC.

This sequence joins TRBV15 and TRBJ2-6; TRBD1 is a possible D gene (6 bases). Trimming took off 0 bases at V and 2 bases at J, with 8 bases between the two ends. There are 16 residues in the CDR3. From germline, CDR1 is LNHNV and CDR2 YYDKDF (reference sequence). The CDR3 is CATSRDGQTGANVLTF. The CDR3 DNA sequence: TGTGCCACCAGCAGAGACGGACAGACTGGGGCCAACGTCCTGACTTTC.

This clonotype was detected only a few times. The V gene is TRBV20-1, the J gene TRBJ2-3, with TRBD1 matching 9 bases. Germline V gene data show CDR1 as DFQATT and CDR2 as SNEGSKA (reference sequence). This CDR3 is built from 18 residues. The ends lost 4 bases at V and 2 bases at J; junction bases unmatched: 16. The CDR3 sequence is CSAIKLYRDRAPTDTQYF. DNA for the CDR3: TGCAGTGCTATAAAACTTTACCGGGACAGGGCCCCCACAGATACGCAGTATTTT.

The rearrangement joins TRBV7-3 to TRBJ2-3; the D is unclear. V lost 5 bases to trimming and J lost 6 bases, with 15 bases between them. This CDR3 comprises 14 residues. Germline V gene data show CDR1 as SGHTA and CDR2 as FQGTGA. The CDR3 nucleotides read TGTGCCAGCAGCCCCAATATCGGTTATGATACGCAGTATTTT. This translates into CASSPNIGYDTQYF.